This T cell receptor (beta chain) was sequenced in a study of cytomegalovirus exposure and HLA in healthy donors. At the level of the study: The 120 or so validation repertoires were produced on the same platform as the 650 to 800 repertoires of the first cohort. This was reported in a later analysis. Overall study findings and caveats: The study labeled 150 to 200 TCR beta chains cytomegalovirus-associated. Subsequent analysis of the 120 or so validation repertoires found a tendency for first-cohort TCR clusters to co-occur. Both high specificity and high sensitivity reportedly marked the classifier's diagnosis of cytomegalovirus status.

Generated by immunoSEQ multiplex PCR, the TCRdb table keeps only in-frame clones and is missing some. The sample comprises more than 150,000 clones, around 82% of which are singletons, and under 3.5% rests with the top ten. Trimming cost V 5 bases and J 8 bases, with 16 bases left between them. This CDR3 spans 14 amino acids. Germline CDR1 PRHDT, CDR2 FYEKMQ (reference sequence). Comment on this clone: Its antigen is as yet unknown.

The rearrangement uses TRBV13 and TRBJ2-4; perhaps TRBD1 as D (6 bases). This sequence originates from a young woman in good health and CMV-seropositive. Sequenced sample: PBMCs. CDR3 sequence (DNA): TGTGCCAGCAGCCTAGCAGGGGTTCAAGACATTCAGTACTTC. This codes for CASSLAGVQDIQYF.